The next 25 T cell receptor beta chains were all read from a single sample in a study of blood T cells in healthy people across ages. Then a second PCR, running roughly 7 to 11 cycles, was carried out with a sample-barcoded 5' primer and a J-beta primer mix. Each CDR3 protein gets one entry after TCRdb re-called the 5' RACE reads with MiXCR. This sample has hundreds of thousands of distinct CDR3 sequences, with around 36% found just once. Sequences were obtained from blood. Every receptor here comes from a man aged 18 to 29 in good health.

Remarks on this clonotype: A junction end diverges from the germline sequence, so it may reflect a read error. V gene TRBV6-5 combines with J gene TRBJ2-3; TRBD1 aligns across 7 bases. This CDR3 is 14 amino acids long. Germline CDR1 MNHEY, CDR2 SVGAGI. This CDR3 reads CASSLGTETDMQYF. The CDR3 DNA follows: TGTGCCAGCAGTCTTGGGACAGAGACAGATATGCAGTATTTT.

The genes are TRBV29-1 and TRBJ2-2; tentative D call: TRBD1 (5 bases). This CDR3 is built from 14 residues. Germline CDR1 SQVTM, CDR2 ANQGSEA. Between the trimmed V and J ends, which lost 3 bases and 1 base, there was a span of 9 bases. The CDR3 coding sequence is TGCAGCGTTGAGACAGAAGGGAACACCGGGGAGCTGTTTTTT. It encodes CSVETEGNTGELFF.

A word on this clonotype: One end of the junction fails to match germline, which may point to a read error. The rearrangement joins TRBV20-1 to TRBJ1-2; TRBD1 aligns across 8 bases. The CDR3 runs to 16 residues. Germline CDR1 and CDR2: DFQATT and SNEGSKA (reference sequence). In DNA form, the CDR3 reads TGCAGTGCCAGAGGGTCTGGTCAGGGGGCAAACTATGGCCACACCTTC. This encodes CSARGSGQGANYGHTF.

This clonotype turned up a few times. The V gene is TRBV29-1, the J gene TRBJ1-1, with D perhaps TRBD1 (6 bases). CDR1 and CDR2 from the germline V gene are SQVTM and ANQGSEA. The CDR3 sequence is 13 residues long. The ends were cut back, 7 bases at V and 0 bases at J, with 12 bases in the middle. DNA of the CDR3: TGCAGCGGGAACAGGGACATGAACACTGAAGCTTTCTTT. Its protein product is CSGNRDMNTEAFF.

This clonotype was observed a handful of times. CDR3 loop: CASSPRPPYEQYF. Written as DNA, the CDR3 is TGTGCCAGCAGCCCCCGCCCACCCTACGAGCAGTACTTC. The chain links TRBV5-4 to TRBJ2-7, with D unclear. The CDR3 extends over 13 amino acids. V was clipped by 4 bases and J by 2 bases, with 10 bases between them. CDR1 and CDR2 from the germline V gene are SGHNT and YYREEE (reference sequence).

This clonotype was counted only a few times. The rearrangement links TRBV6-2 or TRBV6-3 to TRBJ2-5; a possible D gene is TRBD1 (6 bases). The CDR3 covers 14 residues. Looked up from germline, CDR1 is MNHEY and CDR2 is SVGEGT. V lost 3 bases to trimming and J lost 2 bases, with 10 bases between them. This CDR3 is CASSYARGQETQYF. The CDR3 DNA reads TGTGCCAGCAGTTATGCCAGGGGACAAGAGACCCAGTACTTC.

This clonotype was recorded a few times. The rearrangement joins TRBV4-3 to TRBJ1-2; 8 nucleotides agree with TRBD1. This CDR3 comprises 17 residues. Looked up from germline, CDR1 is LGHNA and CDR2 is YSLEER. V shed 0 bases and J 7 bases; nucleotides not matched to a gene: 13. CDR3: CASSQDPRGQGAFGYTF. In DNA, the CDR3 is TGCGCCAGCAGCCAAGATCCCCGGGGGCAGGGGGCTTTTGGCTACACCTTC.

The chain carries TRBV18 and TRBJ2-4; no reliable D call. The CDR3 sequence is 15 residues long. With 2 bases removed from V and 4 bases from J, the gap between germline ends came to 12 bases. Germline assignment: CDR1 KGHSH and CDR2 LQKENI. In DNA form, the CDR3 reads TGTGCCAGCTCACCATTATCAAGGCCTAAAAACATTCAGTACTTC. It specifies CASSPLSRPKNIQYF.

This clonotype has a single count. This chain connects TRBV20-1 to TRBJ2-7, with 8 bases identical to TRBD2. V trimming: 0 bases; J trimming: 7 bases; junction bases outside the gene matches: 8. CDR1 DFQATT and CDR2 SNEGSKA come from the germline V gene (reference sequence). The CDR3 runs to 14 residues. CDR3 coding DNA: TGCAGTGCTAGAGAGGGACTAGTAGTCCATGAGCAGTACTTC. It yields the protein CSAREGLVVHEQYF.

The DNA for the CDR3 is TGTGCCGGCCAGGGAACCTACGAGCAGTACTTC. Translation: CAGQGTYEQYF. The chain couples TRBV6-1 to TRBJ2-5, with a possible D match to TRBD1 (5 bases). Gene TRBJ2-7 matches the end of the DNA better, so the J call may be wrong. CDR1 is MNHNS, CDR2 SASEGT, per germline. The CDR3 runs to 11 residues.

The chain joins TRBV5-1 to TRBJ2-5; 7 nucleotides agree with TRBD1. Germline V gene lookup returns CDR1 SGHRS and CDR2 YFSETQ. The CDR3 is made up of 16 amino acids. V lost 2 bases and J lost 4; bases outside the gene matches: 11. CDR3 sequence (DNA): TGCGCCAGCAGCTTTTTGACAGGGCCCGAGGTAGAGACCCAGTACTTC. Its protein is CASSFLTGPEVETQYF. Drawing the rest from reference TRBV5-1 and TRBJ2-5, the complete variable domain is KAGVTQTPRYLIKTRGQQVTLSCSPISGHRSVSWYQQTPGQGLQFLFEYFSETQRNKGNFPGRFSGRQFSNSRSEMNVSTLELGDSALYLCASSFLTGPEVETQYFGPGTRLLVL.

There are a few counts of this clonotype. The genes are TRBV4-3 and TRBJ1-5, with no clear D. Trimming pared 0 bases from V and 5 bases from J, leaving 5 bases between. CDR1 is LGHNA, CDR2 YSLEER, per germline. This CDR3 has 13 amino acids. The CDR3, as DNA: TGCGCCAGCAGCCAAGACAGATATCAGCCCCAGCATTTT. Its protein is CASSQDRYQPQHF.

This clonotype has just one count. Sequence at one end of the junction differs from germline and may be a read error. V gene TRBV7-7 combines with J gene TRBJ2-2; 7 bases map to TRBD1. CDR3 size: 14 residues. Germline V lookup: CDR1 SSHAT, CDR2 FNYEAQ (reference sequence). CDR3 protein: CASSSDREVGELFF. The DNA for the CDR3 is TGTGCTAGCAGCTCAGACAGGGAAGTCGGGGAGCTGTTTTTT.

This clonotype appeared a few times. This rearrangement joins TRBV4-1 to TRBJ1-6, with a possible D match to TRBD1 (5 bases). CDR1 and CDR2 from the germline V gene are MGHRA and YSYEKL. CDR3 length: 16 residues. V shed 0 bases and J shed 7 bases, with 13 bases lying between them. The CDR3 DNA is TGCGCCAGCAGCCAAGATAGCGGCAGGGTGAATTCACCCCTCCACTTT. It yields the protein CASSQDSGRVNSPLHF.

About this clonotype: A much larger clone is a single base away; this may be a read error. V gene TRBV9 combines with J gene TRBJ2-1; D uncertain. Germline assignment: CDR1 SGDLS and CDR2 YYNGEE. This CDR3 has 15 residues. CDR3 bases: TGTGCCAGCAGCGTAGTTCACAGCTCCCACAATGAGCAGTTCTTC. This gives the protein CASSVVHSSHNEQFF.

This clonotype came up a few times. J is TRBJ2-5 and V is TRBV5-1; D remains unclear. Trimming took off 0 bases at V and 5 bases at J, with 17 bases between the two ends. This CDR3 is 16 amino acids long. Germline V gene data show CDR1 as SGHRS and CDR2 as YFSETQ. The CDR3 region has the DNA TGCGCCAGCAGCTTGGGTGGTGGGCGGCGCGCGGAGACCCAGTACTTC. It encodes CASSLGGGRRAETQYF. Supplemented by reference TRBV5-1 and TRBJ2-5, the full variable domain reads KAGVTQTPRYLIKTRGQQVTLSCSPISGHRSVSWYQQTPGQGLQFLFEYFSETQRNKGNFPGRFSGRQFSNSRSEMNVSTLELGDSALYLCASSLGGGRRAETQYFGPGTRLLVL.

This chain joins TRBV29-1 and TRBJ1-2, with D uncertain. The V and J ends lost 0 bases and 2 bases respectively, with 10 bases between them. Germline lookup yields CDR1 SQVTM and CDR2 ANQGSEA. The CDR3 covers 14 residues. DNA of the CDR3: TGCAGCGTTGAAGATTGGAAAGAGAACTATGGCTACACCTTC. Encoded protein: CSVEDWKENYGYTF.

V usage is TRBV18 and J usage is TRBJ2-7; D tentatively reads TRBD1 or TRBD2 (5 bases each). This CDR3 comprises 15 residues. V was pared by 3 bases and J by 1 base, with 13 bases between. Germline assignment: CDR1 KGHSH and CDR2 LQKENI. The CDR3 DNA sequence: TGTGCCAGCTCACCGGGGACCGCGGAATCCTACGAGCAGTACTTC. Translation gives CASSPGTAESYEQYF.

This clonotype has at least ten counts. This chain uses TRBV7-2 with TRBJ2-3; 9 bases line up with TRBD2. Germline V gene data show CDR1 as SGHTA and CDR2 as FQGNSA. V lost 0 bases, J lost 4 bases, and 5 bases stayed unmatched. The CDR3 consists of 16 residues. For the CDR3, the DNA is TGTGCCAGCAGCTTAGCGGCGCGGGGGGGGTCAGATACGCAGTATTTT. This codes for CASSLAARGGSDTQYF.

The chain employs TRBV2 and TRBJ2-3; maybe TRBD1 (6 bases). V was trimmed by 8 bases and J by 6 bases, leaving 15 bases between them. Germline V lookup: CDR1 SNHLY, CDR2 FYNNEI. This CDR3 spans 13 amino acids. CDR3: CASSSDSYDTQYF. The CDR3 DNA sequence: TGTGCCAGCTCCTCGGACAGCTATGATACGCAGTATTTT.

This clonotype was counted only a few times. The V and J genes are TRBV20-1 and TRBJ2-3; D remains unclear. Germline values: CDR1 DFQATT, CDR2 SNEGSKA (reference sequence). The CDR3 consists of 14 residues. CDR3 loop: CTTPPASGPDTQYF. CDR3 bases: TGCACCACTCCCCCGGCATCGGGCCCAGATACGCAGTATTTT.

The genes are TRBV7-2 and TRBJ2-7; a weak D match, TRBD2 (6 bases). V dropped 4 bases and J dropped 3 bases, with 13 bases sitting between them. CDR1 SGHTA and CDR2 FQGNSA come from the germline V gene. The CDR3 spans 14 residues. In DNA form, the CDR3 reads TGTGCCAGCAGCTGGGGGGATGGCTACTACGAGCAGTACTTC. Residues: CASSWGDGYYEQYF.

V gene TRBV4-2 combines with J gene TRBJ2-1, with 9 bases that match TRBD2. The junction had 7 bases not matched to a gene; V was cut back by 4 bases and J by 6 bases. Germline V gives CDR1 LGHNA, CDR2 YNFKEQ. This CDR3 is built from 15 residues. The CDR3 coding sequence is TGTGCCAGCAGCCCGACTAGCGGACTACTCAATGAGCAGTTCTTC. Translated: CASSPTSGLLNEQFF.

Many counts were recorded for this clonotype. V gene TRBV4-2 combines with J gene TRBJ2-3, with unresolved D. Trimming removed 1 base at V and 6 bases at J, with 11 bases between. Germline CDR1 LGHNA, CDR2 YNFKEQ. This CDR3 region has 14 residues. In DNA form, the CDR3 reads TGTGCCAGCAGCCAAGTCGGTCATCGGGATACGCAGTATTTT. Amino acid sequence: CASSQVGHRDTQYF.

This clonotype was seen a few times. This chain uses TRBV6-5 with TRBJ1-5; D ambiguous. The ends were cut back, 4 bases at V and 4 bases at J, with 17 bases in the middle. Germline CDR1 MNHEY, CDR2 SVGAGI. The CDR3 has 16 amino acids. For the CDR3, the DNA is TGTGCCAGCAGTTCCCAGGCCCCGACGGTAAATCAGCCCCAGCATTTT. Its translation: CASSSQAPTVNQPQHF.